This TCR beta chain was captured by sequencing in a study of post-analysis software for immune sequencing data. This CDR3 region has 14 residues. V dropped 2 bases and J dropped 10; count of bases not matched to a gene: 8. Germline V gene lookup returns CDR1 MGHRA and CDR2 YSYEKL. Unique molecular identifiers were present in the TCR beta cDNA libraries. TCRdb recomputed calls from the PCR reads with MiXCR, one row per CDR3 protein. Here the sample spans about 540,000 distinct CDR3 sequences, about a third being singletons. General observations from the study: Controls had lower frequencies than patients of 4 or 5 TRBV segments, which included TRBV5-6, TRBV5-1 and TRBV20-1.

Comments on this clonotype: Its specificity is unknown.

The material sequenced was blood. The chain links TRBV4-1 to TRBJ1-2; 9 bases agree with TRBD1. The receptor's source is a girl younger than 18 with multiple sclerosis. This CDR3 is CASSQLQGAKDYTF. In DNA, the CDR3 is TGCGCCAGCAGCCAACTACAGGGGGCGAAGGACTACACCTTC.